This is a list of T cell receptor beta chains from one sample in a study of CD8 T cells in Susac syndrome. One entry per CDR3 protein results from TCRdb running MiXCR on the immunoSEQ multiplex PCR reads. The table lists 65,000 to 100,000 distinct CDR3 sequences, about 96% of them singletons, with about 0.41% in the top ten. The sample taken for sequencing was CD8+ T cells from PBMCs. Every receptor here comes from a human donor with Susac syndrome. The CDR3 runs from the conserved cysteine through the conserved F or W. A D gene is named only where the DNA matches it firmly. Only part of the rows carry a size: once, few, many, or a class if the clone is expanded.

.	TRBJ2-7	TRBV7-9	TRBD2	CASSFSGTGYEQYF	TGTGCCAGCAGCTTTAGCGGGACCGGGTACGAGCAGTACTTC
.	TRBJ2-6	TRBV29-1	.	CSVGFAGANVLTF	TGCAGCGTCGGGTTTGCCGGGGCCAACGTCCTGACTTTC
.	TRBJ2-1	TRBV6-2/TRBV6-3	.	CASSYSWQGAVEQFF	TGTGCCAGCAGTTACTCCTGGCAGGGTGCAGTTGAGCAGTTCTTC
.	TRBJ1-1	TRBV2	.	CASSVSTEAFF	TGTGCCAGCAGTGTCAGTACTGAAGCTTTCTTT
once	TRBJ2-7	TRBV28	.	CASSSGLGAYEQYF	TGTGCCAGCAGTTCGGGCCTGGGGGCCTACGAGCAGTACTTC
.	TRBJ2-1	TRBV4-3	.	CASSQDAGAYNEQFF	TGCGCCAGCAGCCAAGATGCCGGAGCCTACAATGAGCAGTTCTTC
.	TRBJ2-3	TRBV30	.	CAWDTQYF	TGTGCTTGGGATACGCAGTATTTT
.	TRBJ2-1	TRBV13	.	CASSLAGARNNEQFF	TGTGCCAGCAGCTTAGCAGGGGCTCGCAACAATGAGCAGTTCTTC
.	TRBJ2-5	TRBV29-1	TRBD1	CSVLTGGEETQYF	TGCAGCGTTTTGACAGGGGGGGAAGAGACCCAGTACTTC
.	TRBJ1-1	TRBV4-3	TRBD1	CASSHAGQGLDNTEAFF	TGCGCCAGCAGCCACGCCGGACAGGGGCTGGACAACACTGAAGCTTTCTTT
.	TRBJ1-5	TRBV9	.	CASSFGALNQPQHF	TGTGCCAGCAGCTTCGGAGCCCTCAATCAGCCCCAGCATTTT
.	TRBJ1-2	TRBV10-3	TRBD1	CAISDGDRAYGYTF	TGTGCCATCAGTGATGGGGACAGGGCATATGGCTACACCTTC
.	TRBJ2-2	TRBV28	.	CASSETGARDTGELFF	TGTGCCAGCAGTGAAACCGGGGCCCGGGACACCGGGGAGCTGTTTTTT
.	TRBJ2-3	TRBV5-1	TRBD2	CASLGGDTQYF	TGCGCCAGCCTCGGGGGGGATACGCAGTATTTT
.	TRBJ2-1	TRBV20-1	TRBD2	CSASGGALGYNEQFF	TGCAGTGCTAGCGGGGGGGCACTAGGATACAATGAGCAGTTCTTC
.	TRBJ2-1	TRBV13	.	CASSHTDKNNEQFF	TGTGCCAGCAGTCATACGGACAAGAACAATGAGCAGTTCTTC
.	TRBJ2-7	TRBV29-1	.	CSVVVAAPESYEQYF	TGCAGCGTTGTGGTAGCGGCACCCGAATCCTACGAGCAGTACTTC
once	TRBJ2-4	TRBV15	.	CATSKPGTQNIQYF	TGTGCCACCAGCAAACCCGGGACCCAAAACATTCAGTACTTC
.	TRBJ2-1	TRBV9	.	CASSPVDANPLHEQFF	TGTGCCAGCAGCCCCGTTGACGCTAACCCCCTCCATGAGCAGTTCTTC
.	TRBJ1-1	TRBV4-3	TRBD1	CASNPGGVRQGRTEAFF	TGCGCCAGCAACCCCGGGGGTGTCAGACAGGGGAGGACTGAAGCTTTCTTT
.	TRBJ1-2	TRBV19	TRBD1	CASTDRGHGYGYTF	TGTGCCAGTACCGACAGGGGGCACGGCTATGGCTACACCTTC
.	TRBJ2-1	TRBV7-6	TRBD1	CASSAGTGIINEQFF	TGTGCCAGCAGCGCCGGGACAGGGATTATCAATGAGCAGTTCTTC
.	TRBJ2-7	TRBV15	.	CATSRDVGGYEQYF	TGTGCCACCAGCAGAGATGTAGGGGGGTACGAGCAGTACTTC
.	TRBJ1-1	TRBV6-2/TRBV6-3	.	CASTATPWTEAFF	TGTGCCAGCACCGCCACTCCTTGGACTGAAGCTTTCTTT
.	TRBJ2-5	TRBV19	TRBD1	CASSVGQGRETQYF	TGTGCCAGTAGTGTCGGACAGGGAAGGGAGACCCAGTACTTC
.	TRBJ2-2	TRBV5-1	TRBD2	CASFAGAAGELFF	TGCGCCAGCTTCGCGGGAGCGGCCGGGGAGCTGTTTTTT
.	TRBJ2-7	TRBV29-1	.	CSVEGLPNEQYF	TGCAGCGTTGAGGGGCTCCCCAACGAGCAGTACTTC
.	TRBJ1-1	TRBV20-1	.	CSARDVTANTEAFF	TGCAGTGCTAGAGATGTGACAGCTAACACTGAAGCTTTCTTT
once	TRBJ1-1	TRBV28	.	CASSFGQPNTEAFF	TGTGCCAGCAGTTTCGGACAACCGAACACTGAAGCTTTCTTT
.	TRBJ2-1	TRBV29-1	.	CSVQGRGSGSNEQFF	TGCAGCGTACAGGGCCGGGGCTCTGGTTCCAATGAGCAGTTCTTC
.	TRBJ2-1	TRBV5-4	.	CASVGGSSYNEQFF	TGTGCCAGCGTAGGGGGGAGCTCCTACAATGAGCAGTTCTTC
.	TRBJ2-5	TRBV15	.	CATTPGHYKETQYF	TGTGCCACCACCCCAGGACACTACAAAGAGACCCAGTACTTC